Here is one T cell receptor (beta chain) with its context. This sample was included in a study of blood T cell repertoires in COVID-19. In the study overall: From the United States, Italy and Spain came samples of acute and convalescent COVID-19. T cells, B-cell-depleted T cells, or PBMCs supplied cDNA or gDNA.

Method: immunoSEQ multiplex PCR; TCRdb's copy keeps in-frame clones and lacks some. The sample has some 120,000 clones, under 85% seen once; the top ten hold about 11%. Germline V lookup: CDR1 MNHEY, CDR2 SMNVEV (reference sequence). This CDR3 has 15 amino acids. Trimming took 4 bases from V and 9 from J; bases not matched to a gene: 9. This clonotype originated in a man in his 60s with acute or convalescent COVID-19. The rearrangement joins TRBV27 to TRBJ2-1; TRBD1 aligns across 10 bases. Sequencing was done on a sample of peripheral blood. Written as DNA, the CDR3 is TGTGCCAGCAGTTCCGGGACAGGGGCACAAGGTGAGCAGTTCTTC. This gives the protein CASSSGTGAQGEQFF.